This TCR beta chain was observed in a study of blood T cell repertoires in COVID-19. At the level of the study: Acute and convalescent COVID-19 specimens originated in the United States, Italy and Spain.

Per the original methods: Amplifying reference gene primers gave estimates of nucleated cell counts. Sequencing was performed with immunoSEQ multiplex PCR; in TCRdb, only in-frame clones are kept and a portion is missing. That table furnishes V, J and clone size, whereas the DNA furnished D and trimming. Of roughly 150,000 clones in the sample, roughly 85% were seen once. What was sequenced was peripheral blood. The receptor comes from a man aged 45 to 65 with acute or convalescent COVID-19.

The CDR3 is CASSISGTLGNIQYF. The DNA for the CDR3 is TGTGCCAGCAGTATATCCGGGACATTGGGAAACATTCAGTACTTC. V and J are TRBV28 and TRBJ2-4; D may be TRBD1 (6 bases). From germline, CDR1 is MDHEN and CDR2 SYDVKM. This CDR3 has 15 residues. The ends were cut back, 5 bases at V and 6 bases at J, with 17 bases in the middle.